This T cell receptor beta chain was observed in a study of cytomegalovirus exposure and HLA in healthy donors. CDR1 is MDHEN and CDR2 is SYDVKM in the germline V gene. The CDR3 runs 14 residues. Trimming cost V 3 bases and J 2 bases, with 10 bases left between them. The PCR made use of 60 Vbeta and 13 Jbeta primers. Assay: immunoSEQ multiplex PCR; the TCRdb copy retains only in-frame clones and omits some. The table shows around 150,000 clones, with 82% occurring only once. Specimen: PBMCs. The receptor was isolated from a man aged 30 to 45 in good health and CMV-seropositive. The V and J genes are TRBV28 and TRBJ2-5; possible D gene TRBD1, 5 bases. The CDR3 DNA reads as TGTGCCAGCAGTTTGCCGACAGTACAAGAGACCCAGTACTTC. Residues: CASSLPTVQETQYF.